The 17 T cell receptor beta chains presented below share a single source sample, sequenced in a study of blood T cell repertoires in COVID-19. Using immunoSEQ multiplex PCR, the repertoire was profiled, and TCRdb retains in-frame clones only, with some absent. The data hold over 15,000 clones, with approximately 87% observed a single time. The material sequenced was peripheral blood. These receptors originate from a human donor in a cohort sampled during active COVID-19.

This chain links TRBV18 with TRBJ1-2; D is undetermined. CDR1 is KGHSH, CDR2 LQKENI, per germline. Trimming shortened V by 0 bases and J by 2 bases, and 7 bases separated the two germline ends. CDR3 length: 14 amino acids. CDR3: CASSPPVGNYGYTF. The CDR3 DNA sequence: TGTGCCAGCTCACCACCGGTCGGGAACTATGGCTACACCTTC.

V gene TRBV7-2 combines with J gene TRBJ1-1; TRBD1 aligns across 7 bases. The germline gives CDR1 SGHTA, CDR2 FQGNSA. This CDR3 is built from 19 residues. Trimming at V came to 1 base and at J to 0 bases, leaving 14 bases not matched to a gene. The CDR3, as DNA: TGTGCCAGCAGCTTAGTAGGAGGGACAGCCCATTCTGTGAACACTGAAGCTTTCTTT. Translated: CASSLVGGTAHSVNTEAFF.

The rearrangement links TRBV7-9 to TRBJ1-1, with no clear D. The V end lost 4 bases, the J end lost 1 base, and 7 bases lay between the germline ends. Germline V gene data show CDR1 as SEHNR and CDR2 as FQNEAQ (reference sequence). The CDR3 spans 13 residues. The CDR3 sequence: CASSSRGNTEAFF. CDR3 nucleotides: TGTGCCAGCAGCTCTCGGGGGAACACTGAAGCTTTCTTT.

The rearrangement links TRBV5-1 to TRBJ2-3; 8 nucleotides line up with TRBD1. The J segment lost 2 bases and the V segment lost 4 bases, leaving 9 bases of the junction unmatched. The length of the CDR3 is 16 residues. Per the germline V gene, CDR1 is SGHRS and CDR2 is YFSETQ. The CDR3 sequence: CASSEGQGAPTDTQYF. DNA for the CDR3: TGCGCCAGCAGCGAAGGACAGGGAGCCCCCACAGATACGCAGTATTTT.

V usage is TRBV9 and J usage is TRBJ2-7; D remains unclear. Per the germline V gene, CDR1 is SGDLS and CDR2 is YYNGEE. Trimming stripped 1 base from V and 4 bases from J, with 9 bases between. CDR3 length: 13 amino acids. The CDR3 protein is CASSVTPAYEQYF. The CDR3 DNA reads as TGTGCCAGCAGCGTAACTCCAGCGTACGAGCAGTACTTC.

This sequence joins TRBV6-5 and TRBJ1-2, with D tentatively TRBD1 (5 bases). The CDR3 sequence is 15 residues long. Trimming stripped 4 bases from V and 4 bases from J, with 16 bases between. CDR1 and CDR2 (germline): MNHEY, SVGAGI. CDR3 in amino acids: CASSSFGSTGYGYTF. The CDR3 coding sequence is TGTGCCAGCAGTTCTTTCGGGAGCACAGGCTATGGCTACACCTTC.

V usage is TRBV7-9 and J usage is TRBJ1-2, with 8 bases identical to TRBD1. The germline V gene encodes CDR1 SEHNR and CDR2 FQNEAQ (reference sequence). V shed 1 base and J 6 bases; nucleotides not matched to a gene: 7. CDR3 length equals 15 residues. CDR3 loop: CASSLEAGQGHGYTF. The DNA for the CDR3 is TGTGCCAGCAGCTTAGAGGCCGGACAGGGCCATGGCTACACCTTC.

The chain uses TRBV10-3 and TRBJ2-3, with 8 positions matching TRBD2. The CDR3 totals 19 residues. J lost 0 bases, V lost 7 bases, and 18 bases had no gene match. CDR1 and CDR2 from the germline V gene are ENHRY and SYGVKD. The CDR3 sequence: CAIKGPGGSSGSSTDTQYF. DNA of the CDR3: TGTGCCATCAAGGGTCCCGGTGGGTCTAGCGGGTCAAGCACAGATACGCAGTATTTT.

The V call is TRBV18, the J call TRBJ1-6; 7 bases line up with TRBD1. The CDR3 loop spans 14 amino acids. Germline CDR1 and CDR2: KGHSH and LQKENI. J lost 8 bases, V lost 3 bases, and 4 bases had no gene match. DNA for the CDR3: TGTGCCAGCTCACCCCGGGACAGCGATTCACCCCTCCACTTT. Its translation: CASSPRDSDSPLHF.

The table lists this clone with a count of one. The chain has TRBV28 and TRBJ1-5, with 7 positions matching TRBD1. The CDR3 extends over 13 amino acids. V lost 10 bases to trimming and J lost 0 bases; unmatched junction nucleotides: 3. Looked up from germline, CDR1 is MDHEN and CDR2 is SYDVKM. DNA of the CDR3: TGTGCCATTACAGGGGTTAGCAATCAGCCCCAGCATTTT. This gives the protein CAITGVSNQPQHF.

The V and J genes are TRBV15 and TRBJ1-4; D remains unclear. Germline CDR1 reads LNHNV; CDR2 reads YYDKDF (reference sequence). The CDR3 is made up of 13 amino acids. V dropped 0 bases and J dropped 6 bases, with 5 bases sitting between them. CDR3 loop: CATSRDRDEKLFF. The CDR3 nucleotides read TGTGCCACCAGCAGAGATCGAGATGAAAAACTGTTTTTT.

This clone appeared a few times. The genes are TRBV5-1 and TRBJ2-2, with D tentatively TRBD1 (5 bases). The V end was cut by 1 base, the J end by 1 base, with 5 bases between. CDR1 and CDR2 (germline): SGHRS, YFSETQ. This CDR3 region has 14 residues. The CDR3 nucleotides are TGCGCCAGCAGCTTGAGGGGGAACACCGGGGAGCTGTTTTTT. This gives the protein CASSLRGNTGELFF.

The chain employs TRBV4-2 and TRBJ2-7, with TRBD1 as a possible D gene (6 bases). The CDR3 sequence is 14 residues long. V shed 1 base and J shed 2 bases, with 9 bases lying between them. The germline V gene encodes CDR1 LGHNA and CDR2 YNFKEQ. Here the CDR3 DNA reads TGTGCCAGCAGCCAAGGGGACATAGCCTACGAGCAGTACTTC. Protein: CASSQGDIAYEQYF.

The chain employs TRBV5-4 and TRBJ2-1; 9 bases fit TRBD1. The CDR3 extends over 14 amino acids. The germline CDR1 and CDR2 sequences are SGHNT and YYREEE (reference sequence). V trimming: 3 bases; J trimming: 8 bases; junction bases outside the gene matches: 6. CDR3 protein: CASSSKQGADEQFF. DNA for the CDR3: TGTGCCAGCAGCTCTAAACAGGGGGCTGATGAGCAGTTCTTC.

This rearrangement joins TRBV19 to TRBJ1-1; D is ambiguous. Germline V lookup: CDR1 LNHDA, CDR2 SQIVND (reference sequence). Trimming removed 2 bases at V and 8 bases at J, with 9 bases between. This CDR3 is 12 amino acids long. The CDR3, as DNA: TGTGCCAGTAGTATATCAGCGACGGAAGCTTTCTTT. Translating it yields CASSISATEAFF.

J is TRBJ1-3 and V is TRBV7-8; no clear D. The CDR3 sequence is 17 residues long. Germline CDR1 is SGHVS and CDR2 is FQNEAQ. V lost 4 bases and J lost 0, with 16 bases in between. CDR3 nucleotides: TGTGCCAGCAGCTCGAGAGGCCCCTCAAGCTCTGGAAACACCATATATTTT. It translates to CASSSRGPSSSGNTIYF.

The chain employs TRBV7-2 and TRBJ2-3; tentative D call: TRBD1 (6 bases). The CDR3 runs to 14 residues. V was cut by 2 bases and J by 4 bases, with 10 bases left in between. Germline V gives CDR1 SGHTA, CDR2 FQGNSA. The CDR3 DNA sequence: TGTGCCAGCAGCTTAAACAGGGTATCAGATACGCAGTATTTT. Its translation is CASSLNRVSDTQYF.